This T cell receptor (beta chain) was sequenced in a study of blood T cells in healthy people across ages. Sample-barcoded 5' priming and a J-beta primer mix drove a second PCR of 7 to 11 cycles. Paired-end reads containing CDR3 totaled no fewer than 2.5 million for each sample. MiXCR, run by TCRdb on the 5' RACE reads, gives a single entry per CDR3 protein. The repertoire includes 580,000 or so distinct CDR3 sequences, roughly 48% of them detected once, and about 22% sits in the top ten. All donors came from Russia, were Caucasian and healthy, and spanned ages about 6 to 100. Extracted total RNA amounted to at least 5.5 micrograms for each sample. There are 16 residues in the CDR3. The germline V gene encodes CDR1 MNHEY and CDR2 SVGAGI. V lost 0 bases and J lost 7, with 16 bases in between.

Sequenced: blood. The sequence was collected from a man aged 80 or over in good health. The chain recombines TRBV6-5 with TRBJ2-1, with D tentatively TRBD2 (6 bases). The CDR3 nucleotides read TGTGCCAGCAGTTACTCCGGGACTCCAAAGATTAATGAGCAGTTCTTC. It yields the protein CASSYSGTPKINEQFF.